A single sample gave rise to the 27 T cell receptor beta chains below, sequenced in a study of blood T cell repertoires in COVID-19. Sequenced by immunoSEQ multiplex PCR; TCRdb stores in-frame clones only, minus some. The table includes roughly 97,000 clones, 80% to 90% detected once. Sequencing was carried out using peripheral blood. The receptors shown here come from a man in his 60s with acute or convalescent COVID-19.

V gene TRBV15 combines with J gene TRBJ1-2, with 10 bases that match TRBD1. CDR1 is LNHNV and CDR2 is YYDKDF in the germline V gene (reference sequence). This CDR3 has 17 residues. V was pared by 2 bases and J by 0 bases, with 6 bases of the junction left unmatched. The CDR3 loop is CATSRPGQGLTNYGYTF. The CDR3 DNA sequence: TGTGCCACCAGCAGACCGGGACAGGGGTTGACTAACTATGGCTACACCTTC.

The chain employs TRBV7-9 and TRBJ2-1; D possibly corresponds to TRBD2 (5 bases). Trimming left V 2 bases short and J 5 bases short, with 16 bases between. The CDR3 runs to 16 residues. Germline V gene lookup returns CDR1 SEHNR and CDR2 FQNEAQ (reference sequence). The CDR3 loop reads CASSLYTGGPDNEQFF. The CDR3, as DNA: TGTGCCAGCAGCTTATATACTGGCGGGCCGGACAATGAGCAGTTCTTC.

V gene TRBV6-5 combines with J gene TRBJ1-2, with 12 bases lining up with TRBD1. CDR1 is MNHEY, CDR2 SVGAGI, per germline. J lost 5 bases, V lost 8 bases, and 9 bases had no gene match. The CDR3 covers 15 residues. The chain's CDR3 is CASGGQGARVYGYTF. As DNA, the CDR3 is TGTGCCAGCGGGGGACAGGGGGCGCGAGTGTATGGCTACACCTTC.

The chain uses TRBV11-2 and TRBJ2-1, with TRBD2 matching over 9 bases. This CDR3 region has 15 residues. Germline V gene lookup returns CDR1 SGHAT and CDR2 FQNNGV. Trimming removed 1 base from V and 12 bases from J; junction bases left unmatched: 10. For the CDR3, the DNA is TGTGCCAGCAGCTTAGTGGGCGGGAGGGCATATAGGCAGTTCTTC. It specifies CASSLVGGRAYRQFF.

Only a few counts were recorded for this clone. This sample includes further DNA sequences coding for the same CDR3. The chain links TRBV3-1 (or the pseudogene TRBV3-2) to TRBJ1-1; no definite D call. The length of the CDR3 is 12 residues. Germline loops: CDR1 LGHDT, CDR2 YNNKEL (reference sequence). V was shortened by 4 bases and J by 3 bases, with 6 bases between the two germline ends. The CDR3 sequence is CASSPRDTEAFF. For the CDR3, the DNA is TGTGCCAGCAGCCCTAGAGACACTGAAGCTTTCTTT.

The chain uses TRBV6-5 and TRBJ2-1, with D possibly TRBD1 on 6 matching bases. V was shortened by 0 bases and J by 7 bases, with 10 bases between the two germline ends. Germline CDR1 reads MNHEY; CDR2 reads SVGAGI. The CDR3 totals 14 residues. The CDR3 DNA reads TGTGCCAGCAGTTACTCGATCAGGGGTAATGAGCAGTTCTTC. Protein sequence: CASSYSIRGNEQFF.

The chain recombines TRBV11-3 with TRBJ2-1; 7 nucleotides match TRBD1. This CDR3 has 12 residues. The ends lost 4 bases at V and 10 bases at J; junction bases unmatched: 4. Germline V gene sequence: CDR1 SGHNT, CDR2 YENEEA. The CDR3 DNA reads TGTGCCAGCAGCTGGGGACAGAGCGAGCAGTTCTTC. Its protein product is CASSWGQSEQFF.

The J gene is TRBJ1-3, the V gene TRBV28, with D possibly matching TRBD1 (6 bases). CDR1 and CDR2 (germline): MDHEN, SYDVKM. The CDR3 loop spans 17 amino acids. V was trimmed by 0 bases and J by 3 bases, leaving 15 bases between them. CDR3 sequence reads: CASSLWGRGAIGNTIYF. The CDR3 coding sequence is TGTGCCAGCAGTTTATGGGGTCGGGGGGCGATTGGAAACACCATATATTTT.

The rearrangement joins TRBV5-1 to TRBJ2-1; the match to TRBD2 covers 11 bases. The V segment lost 4 bases and the J segment 4 bases; nucleotides outside the gene matches: 4. Germline V gives CDR1 SGHRS, CDR2 YFSETQ. CDR3 length equals 15 residues. DNA of the CDR3: TGCGCCAGCAGCGAGGGACTAGCGGAGTACAATGAGCAGTTCTTC. This translates into CASSEGLAEYNEQFF.

V usage is TRBV28 and J usage is TRBJ2-7, with 7 bases matching TRBD2. The CDR3 totals 13 residues. Germline CDR1 is MDHEN and CDR2 is SYDVKM. V lost 6 bases and J lost 7; bases outside the gene matches: 9. The CDR3 DNA reads TGTGCCAGCAGCCGGAGACTAGCAGGGGAGCAGTACTTC. Its protein product is CASSRRLAGEQYF.

This clone came up a few times. The genes are TRBV6-5 and TRBJ2-7; tentative D call: TRBD2 (5 bases). The CDR3 extends over 14 amino acids. Trimming stripped 7 bases from V and 1 base from J, with 14 bases between. CDR1 and CDR2 from the germline V gene are MNHEY and SVGAGI. The CDR3 loop is CASTLLGISYEQYF. The CDR3 bases are TGTGCCAGCACCTTACTAGGAATATCCTACGAGCAGTACTTC.

V usage is TRBV10-3 and J usage is TRBJ2-1; 10 bases are shared with TRBD1. J was trimmed by 7 bases and V by 6 bases; bases with no gene match: 12. Germline V CDR1 and CDR2: ENHRY, SYGVKD. The CDR3 is 16 amino acids. The DNA of the CDR3 is TGTGCCATCAGGATACCGGGACAGGGGACGGAAAATGAGCAGTTCTTC. It specifies CAIRIPGQGTENEQFF.

The rearrangement joins TRBV12-3 or TRBV12-4 to TRBJ2-1, with 14 positions matching TRBD2. The CDR3 length is 13 residues. After removal of 6 bases from V and 12 bases from J, the junction contained 4 bases not matched to a gene. The CDR3 sequence is CASSPGLAGVQFF. The CDR3 coding sequence is TGTGCCAGCAGCCCGGGACTAGCGGGGGTGCAGTTCTTC.

V is TRBV12-3 or TRBV12-4 and J is TRBJ1-2; D is perhaps TRBD1 (5 bases). Deletions cut 6 bases from V and 4 bases from J, with 9 bases between. This CDR3 region has 12 residues. The CDR3 sequence: CASRGAFYGYTF. The CDR3 DNA sequence: TGTGCCAGCAGAGGGGCCTTCTATGGCTACACCTTC.

The rearrangement joins TRBV2 to TRBJ1-1, with D possibly matching TRBD1 (6 bases). Germline loops: CDR1 SNHLY, CDR2 FYNNEI. This CDR3 is 14 amino acids long. V gave up 5 bases and J gave up 6 bases, with 16 bases separating them. The CDR3 spells CASSRQTGIPEAFF. Written as DNA, the CDR3 is TGTGCCAGCAGTAGACAAACAGGGATTCCTGAAGCTTTCTTT.

J is TRBJ2-7 and V is TRBV5-1, with 11 bases that match TRBD1. The germline V gene has CDR1 SGHRS and CDR2 YFSETQ. The CDR3 totals 16 residues. Trimming removed 4 bases from V and 3 bases from J; junction bases left unmatched: 9. This chain's CDR3 is CASSPGTGGEFYEQYF. The CDR3 bases are TGCGCCAGCAGCCCCGGGACAGGGGGTGAATTCTACGAGCAGTACTTC.

This chain links TRBV19 with TRBJ1-2, with TRBD1 matching over 10 bases. Germline trimming cut 5 bases from V and 7 bases from J; bases unmatched to any gene: 10. This CDR3 is built from 15 residues. Germline CDR1 and CDR2: LNHDA and SQIVND (reference sequence). The CDR3 nucleotides are TGTGCCAGTAGTCTCGTCCCGGGACAGGGGTCTGGCTACACCTTC. Amino acid sequence: CASSLVPGQGSGYTF. The complete variable domain, with remaining parts taken from reference TRBV19 and TRBJ1-2, reads DGGITQSPKYLFRKEGQNVTLSCEQNLNHDAMYWYRQDPGQGLRLIYYSQIVNDFQKGDIAEGYSVSREKKESFPLTVTSAQKNPTAFYLCASSLVPGQGSGYTFGSGTRLTVV.

The rearrangement links TRBV9 to TRBJ1-5; 7 nucleotides align to TRBD1. CDR1 is SGDLS, CDR2 YYNGEE, per germline. The CDR3 covers 18 residues. V was pared by 0 bases and J by 2 bases, with 11 bases of the junction left unmatched. CDR3 bases: TGTGCCAGCAGCGTAGTTAAGGGGGCCCCAGGGGGCAATCAGCCCCAGCATTTT. Its translation: CASSVVKGAPGGNQPQHF.

This sequence joins TRBV5-5 and TRBJ1-5, with 9 bases aligning to TRBD1. Germline assignment: CDR1 SGHKS and CDR2 YYEKEE (reference sequence). Losses at the gene ends were 4 bases for V and 4 bases for J; bases not matched to a gene: 9. The CDR3 length is 16 residues. This CDR3 reads CASSAPGQGGNQPQHF. In DNA form, the CDR3 reads TGTGCCAGCAGCGCCCCGGGACAGGGTGGTAATCAGCCCCAGCATTTT.

This clone is judged medium-sized (0.01 to 0.1%). V is TRBV21-1 and J is TRBJ2-7; the listed D gene, TRBD2, was not tested against the DNA. TRBV21-1 is recorded as a pseudogene. The CDR3 extends over 16 amino acids. The chain's CDR3 is CASSKLRSGGVYEQYF. The CDR3 DNA follows: TGTGCCAGCAGCAAATTACGGAGCGGGGGCGTGTACGAGCAGTACTTC.

This clone was detected once. The same CDR3 also results from other DNA sequences found in this sample. The V and J genes are TRBV7-6 and TRBJ2-2, with 11 bases aligning to TRBD1. Germline lookup yields CDR1 SGHVS and CDR2 FNYEAQ. V lost 3 bases to trimming and J lost 6 bases; unmatched junction nucleotides: 3. CDR3 length: 15 residues. The CDR3 protein is CASSLGQGGPGELFF. The CDR3 DNA follows: TGTGCCAGCAGCTTGGGACAGGGGGGACCCGGGGAGCTGTTTTTT.

This clone was counted a single time. The chain recombines TRBV7-9 with TRBJ2-1; D possibly corresponds to TRBD2 (6 bases). The CDR3 is 16 residues long. V was trimmed by 5 bases and J by 5 bases, leaving 19 bases between them. The germline V gene has CDR1 SEHNR and CDR2 FQNEAQ (reference sequence). The CDR3 here is CASSHDLGLSHNEQFF. The CDR3 nucleotides read TGTGCCAGCAGCCATGACCTGGGACTCTCTCACAATGAGCAGTTCTTC.

As for this clone: Other DNA sequences from this sample encode an identical CDR3 as well. The genes are TRBV5-1 and TRBJ1-2, with TRBD1 matching over 7 bases. The CDR3 contains 14 residues. The V and J ends lost 2 bases and 2 bases, in that order; junction bases with no gene match: 3. The germline V gene encodes CDR1 SGHRS and CDR2 YFSETQ. CDR3: CASSLGQANYGYTF. The CDR3 nucleotides are TGCGCCAGCAGCTTAGGACAGGCAAACTATGGCTACACCTTC. Using reference TRBV5-1 and TRBJ1-2 for the parts outside the CDR3, the full variable domain is KAGVTQTPRYLIKTRGQQVTLSCSPISGHRSVSWYQQTPGQGLQFLFEYFSETQRNKGNFPGRFSGRQFSNSRSEMNVSTLELGDSALYLCASSLGQANYGYTFGSGTRLTVV.

The chain joins TRBV28 to TRBJ1-2; 7 nucleotides agree with TRBD1. The V gene end was trimmed by 6 bases and the J gene end by 2 bases; junction bases not matched to a gene: 3. CDR3 length: 13 residues. The germline V gene encodes CDR1 MDHEN and CDR2 SYDVKM. This chain's CDR3 is CASSTQGNYGYTF. Here the CDR3 DNA reads TGTGCCAGCAGCACACAGGGGAACTATGGCTACACCTTC.

The rearrangement joins TRBV7-3 to TRBJ2-1, with a possible D match to TRBD1 (6 bases). Germline V gives CDR1 SGHTA, CDR2 FQGTGA. Trimming cost V 3 bases and J 5 bases, with 14 bases left between them. CDR3 length: 15 residues. The CDR3 bases are TGTGCCAGCAGCTTTCTGACAGGTTCAAACAATGAGCAGTTCTTC. This gives the protein CASSFLTGSNNEQFF.

This chain connects TRBV2 to TRBJ1-1, with D hard to call. V lost 10 bases and J lost 1, with 16 bases in between. This CDR3 is 14 amino acids long. Germline CDR1 is SNHLY and CDR2 is FYNNEI. The CDR3 DNA follows: TGTGCCACCCAGTTGTCCAATTGGAACACTGAAGCTTTCTTT. Translation: CATQLSNWNTEAFF.

The chain combines TRBV19 with TRBJ1-1, with D unresolved. CDR3 length equals 15 residues. CDR1 is LNHDA, CDR2 SQIVND, per germline (reference sequence). V lost 7 bases to trimming and J lost 0 bases, with 15 bases between them. As DNA, the CDR3 is TGTGCCAGTACCCGCCGGGTCGAACTGAACACTGAAGCTTTCTTT. This gives the protein CASTRRVELNTEAFF.